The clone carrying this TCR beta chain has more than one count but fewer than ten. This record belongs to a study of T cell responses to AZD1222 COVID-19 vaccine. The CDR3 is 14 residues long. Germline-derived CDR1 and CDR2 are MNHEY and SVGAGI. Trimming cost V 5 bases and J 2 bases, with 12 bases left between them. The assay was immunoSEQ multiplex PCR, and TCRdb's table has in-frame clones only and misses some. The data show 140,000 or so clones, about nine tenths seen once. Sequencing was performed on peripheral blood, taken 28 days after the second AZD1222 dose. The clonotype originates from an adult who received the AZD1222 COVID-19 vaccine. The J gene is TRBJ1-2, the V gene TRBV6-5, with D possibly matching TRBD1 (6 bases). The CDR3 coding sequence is TGTGCCAGCAGTCCAACGACAGGAAACTATGGCTACACCTTC. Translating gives CASSPTTGNYGYTF.